The 24 T cell receptor beta chains below come from one sample, sequenced in a study of blood T cell repertoires in COVID-19. Here immunoSEQ multiplex PCR was the method, and the copy in TCRdb shows in-frame clones only, minus some. The data contain about 210,000 clones, about 91% of them singletons. Specimen: peripheral blood. The receptors were gathered from a woman in her thirties or forties with acute or convalescent COVID-19.

In DNA, the CDR3 is TGTGCCAGCAAAAGCAATCTGAACACTGAAGCTTTCTTT. Protein sequence: CASKSNLNTEAFF. The chain carries TRBV6-6 and TRBJ1-1; D is ambiguous. Trimming removed 7 bases at V and 0 bases at J, with 9 bases between. The length of the CDR3 is 13 residues. Germline lookup yields CDR1 MNHNY and CDR2 SVGAGI (reference sequence).

This clone was recorded a few times. The V call is TRBV6-1, the J call TRBJ1-6; D is unclear. The V and J ends lost 3 bases and 5 bases respectively, with 14 bases between them. CDR3 length: 16 amino acids. Germline V CDR1 and CDR2: MNHNS, SASEGT. CDR3 amino acids: CASSDSGVRNNSPLHF. CDR3 DNA: TGTGCCAGCAGTGATTCCGGGGTCCGGAATAATTCACCCCTCCACTTT.

As for this clone: This same CDR3 is encoded by further DNA sequences in the sample. The chain links TRBV2 to TRBJ1-1; TRBD1 matches at 10 bases. Germline CDR1 is SNHLY and CDR2 is FYNNEI. This CDR3 is 12 amino acids long. V gave up 9 bases and J gave up 3 bases; unmatched junction bases: 1. Written as DNA, the CDR3 is TGTGCCAGGGGACAGGGGTACACTGAAGCTTTCTTT. Translation gives CARGQGYTEAFF.

J is TRBJ2-7 and V is TRBV5-1; the match to TRBD1 covers 8 bases. CDR1 SGHRS and CDR2 YFSETQ come from the germline V gene. The V and J ends lost 0 bases and 5 bases, in that order; junction bases with no gene match: 4. The CDR3 loop spans 14 amino acids. The CDR3 DNA reads as TGCGCCAGCAGCTTGGGACAGGGGATTAACGAGCAGTACGTC. Its protein product is CASSLGQGINEQYV.

The chain joins TRBV30 to TRBJ1-6; D unresolved. Germline assignment: CDR1 GTSNPN and CDR2 SVGIG (reference sequence). The CDR3 is 15 residues long. V lost 0 bases and J lost 0, with 6 bases in between. This chain's CDR3 is CAWSVLGSYNSPLHF. CDR3 nucleotide sequence: TGTGCCTGGAGTGTACTAGGCTCCTATAATTCACCCCTCCACTTT.

V gene TRBV2 combines with J gene TRBJ1-2, with 12 bases matching TRBD1. Germline-derived CDR1 and CDR2 are SNHLY and FYNNEI. The ends lost 4 bases at V and 7 bases at J; junction bases unmatched: 4. CDR3 size: 14 residues. In nucleotides, the CDR3 is TGTGCCAGCAGTGTGGGACAGGGGGCGGGTGGCTACACCTTC. This translates into CASSVGQGAGGYTF. The variable domain in full, with the rest retrieved from reference TRBV2 and TRBJ1-2, is EPEVTQTPSHQVTQMGQEVILRCVPISNHLYFYWYRQILGQKVEFLVSFYNNEISEKSEIFDDQFSVERPDGSNFTLKIRSTKLEDSAMYFCASSVGQGAGGYTFGSGTRLTVV.

The chain recombines TRBV6-5 with TRBJ2-3; 9 nucleotides align to TRBD1. The length of the CDR3 is 14 residues. Trimming at V came to 6 bases and at J to 5 bases, leaving 6 bases not matched to a gene. Germline V gene sequence: CDR1 MNHEY, CDR2 SVGAGI. CDR3 amino acids: CASSRTGDGDTQYF. DNA of the CDR3: TGTGCCAGCAGCCGGACAGGGGATGGAGATACGCAGTATTTT.

The gene calls are TRBV19 and TRBJ1-2; D uncertain. Germline assignment: CDR1 LNHDA and CDR2 SQIVND (reference sequence). The CDR3 contains 17 residues. V lost 4 bases, J lost 1 base, and 19 bases lay in between. As DNA, the CDR3 is TGTGCCAGTAGTACGAAAGCCTCTTTCGGTGTTAACTATGGCTACACCTTC. This encodes CASSTKASFGVNYGYTF.

Details on this clone: Other nucleotide sequences in the sample specify the same CDR3. The CDR3: CASSLGPGNYGYTF. In DNA, the CDR3 is TGTGCCAGCAGCTTGGGGCCGGGGAACTATGGCTACACCTTC. The chain combines TRBV5-4 with TRBJ1-2, with D unclear. CDR1 is SGHNT and CDR2 is YYREEE in the germline V gene (reference sequence). CDR3 size: 14 residues. Trimming took 0 bases from V and 2 from J, leaving 8 bases between them.

Here the CDR3 reads CASSIYGALNTEAFF. The CDR3 DNA is TGTGCCAGTAGTATTTATGGGGCTCTGAACACTGAAGCTTTCTTT. The rearrangement joins TRBV19 to TRBJ1-1; possible D gene TRBD1, 5 bases. From germline, CDR1 is LNHDA and CDR2 SQIVND (reference sequence). V lost 3 bases and J lost 0, with 11 bases in between. The CDR3 covers 15 residues.

The rearrangement links TRBV6-6 to TRBJ1-1; D ambiguous. The germline V and J ends were trimmed by 0 bases and 1 base, with 6 bases remaining between them. The CDR3 length is 14 residues. Germline CDR1 and CDR2: MNHNY and SVGAGI (reference sequence). The CDR3 protein is CASSYSEGNTEAFF. The CDR3 DNA reads TGTGCCAGCAGTTACTCGGAGGGGAACACTGAAGCTTTCTTT.

This clone came up once. V and J are TRBV19 and TRBJ1-1; D ambiguous. CDR1 and CDR2 (germline): LNHDA, SQIVND (reference sequence). The V gene lost 5 bases and the J gene lost 2 bases, with 9 bases spanning the gap. The CDR3 is made up of 13 amino acids. CDR3 bases: TGTGCCAGTAGTCAGATATTAAACACTGAAGCTTTCTTT. This translates into CASSQILNTEAFF.

The rearrangement links TRBV24-1 to TRBJ2-1, with TRBD2 matching 10 bases. This CDR3 contains 17 residues. Germline assignment: CDR1 KGHDR and CDR2 SFDVKD. The ends lost 4 bases at V and 3 bases at J; junction bases unmatched: 8. The DNA for the CDR3 is TGTGCCACCAGTGAGCTTCAAGCGGGGGGGCACTACAATGAGCAGTTCTTC. It is translated as CATSELQAGGHYNEQFF.

V is TRBV24-1 and J is TRBJ1-4, with D unresolved. This CDR3 has 13 residues. V shed 4 bases and J shed 4 bases, with 6 bases lying between them. Germline V gene sequence: CDR1 KGHDR, CDR2 SFDVKD. The DNA for the CDR3 is TGTGCCACCAGTGAACGGGTTAATGAAAAACTGTTTTTT. Its protein is CATSERVNEKLFF.

The J gene is TRBJ1-2, the V gene TRBV7-2; 8 bases match TRBD1. The J segment lost 8 bases and the V segment lost 3 bases, leaving 14 bases of the junction unmatched. The CDR3 has 16 residues. Germline loops: CDR1 SGHTA, CDR2 FQGNSA. Written as DNA, the CDR3 is TGTGCCAGCAGCTTGGGACAGGCAGGGGTGAAGAGCGGCTACACCTTC. Its protein is CASSLGQAGVKSGYTF.

The rearrangement links TRBV30 to TRBJ1-1; TRBD1 agrees at 7 bases. V dropped 4 bases and J dropped 4; count of bases not matched to a gene: 6. The CDR3 has 13 amino acids. Germline lookup yields CDR1 GTSNPN and CDR2 SVGIG (reference sequence). This CDR3 is CAWTQGIGTEAFF. For the CDR3, the DNA is TGTGCCTGGACACAGGGGATTGGCACTGAAGCTTTCTTT.

The genes are TRBV10-1 and TRBJ2-5, with D uncertain. CDR1 is WNHNN and CDR2 is SYGVQD in the germline V gene (reference sequence). V was trimmed by 2 bases and J by 5 bases, leaving 9 bases between them. The CDR3 is 13 residues long. CDR3: CASSERRWETQYF. The CDR3 nucleotides read TGCGCCAGCAGTGAGAGGAGATGGGAGACCCAGTACTTC.

CDR3 coding DNA: TGTGCCTGGAGTCCGGCCGGGGGAATCGCTGAAGCTTTCTTT. Translation: CAWSPAGGIAEAFF. V is TRBV30 and J is TRBJ1-1; a weak D match, TRBD1 (5 bases). The germline gives CDR1 GTSNPN, CDR2 SVGIG (reference sequence). V lost 2 bases and J 6 bases, leaving 16 bases between the germline ends. CDR3 size: 14 residues.

V and J are TRBV27 and TRBJ2-7, with D possibly being TRBD1 (5 bases). The V end lost 5 bases, the J end lost 7 bases, and 24 bases lay between the germline ends. Germline values: CDR1 MNHEY, CDR2 SMNVEV (reference sequence). This CDR3 is built from 16 residues. CDR3 in DNA: TGTGCCAGCAGTCTTTCTGGGGCAGGCCGTCCTATAGAGCAGTACGTC. Residues: CASSLSGAGRPIEQYV.

The chain is built from TRBV5-1 and TRBJ1-6; D might be TRBD1 (6 bases). The CDR3 totals 12 residues. Germline CDR1 is SGHRS and CDR2 is YFSETQ. The V gene lost 4 bases and the J gene lost 10 bases, with 9 bases spanning the gap. This CDR3 reads CASSPGGSPLHF. The CDR3 coding sequence is TGCGCCAGCAGCCCGGGGGGCTCACCCCTCCACTTT.

CDR3 in amino acids: CASSYGAYRSYNEQFF. In DNA, the CDR3 is TGTGCCAGCAGTTACGGGGCCTACCGCTCCTACAATGAGCAGTTCTTC. The rearrangement joins TRBV6-2 or TRBV6-3 to TRBJ2-1; the D gene is possibly TRBD1 (5 bases). CDR3 length equals 16 residues. Between the trimmed V and J ends, which lost 2 bases and 0 bases, there was a span of 11 bases. In germline, CDR1 is MNHEY, CDR2 SVGEGT.

This clone was counted once. This chain joins TRBV6-2 or TRBV6-3 and TRBJ2-7, with D perhaps TRBD1 (6 bases). Trimming pared 6 bases from V and 5 bases from J, leaving 14 bases between. Germline V CDR1 and CDR2: MNHEY, SVGEGT. This CDR3 has 13 residues. The CDR3: CASSRHWGHEQYV. For the CDR3, the DNA is TGTGCCAGCAGCCGTCACTGGGGGCACGAGCAGTACGTC.

The chain links TRBV6-4 to TRBJ2-7, with D unclear. Germline CDR1 reads MRHNA; CDR2 reads SNTAGT. The CDR3 spans 11 residues. V lost 2 bases to trimming and J lost 9 bases, with 8 bases between them. CDR3 in DNA: TGTGCCAGCAGTGACCGCCGAGGGCAGTACGTC. Translated, it gives CASSDRRGQYV.

This clone was picked up one time. This sequence joins TRBV27 and TRBJ1-6; D possibly corresponds to TRBD1 (6 bases). V was shortened by 10 bases and J by 0 bases, with 22 bases between the two germline ends. The CDR3 contains 18 residues. Looked up from germline, CDR1 is MNHEY and CDR2 is SMNVEV (reference sequence). The CDR3 is CAIRGALTLSSYNSPLHF. The CDR3 DNA reads as TGTGCCATCCGGGGGGCCCTTACCTTAAGCTCCTATAATTCACCCCTCCACTTT.